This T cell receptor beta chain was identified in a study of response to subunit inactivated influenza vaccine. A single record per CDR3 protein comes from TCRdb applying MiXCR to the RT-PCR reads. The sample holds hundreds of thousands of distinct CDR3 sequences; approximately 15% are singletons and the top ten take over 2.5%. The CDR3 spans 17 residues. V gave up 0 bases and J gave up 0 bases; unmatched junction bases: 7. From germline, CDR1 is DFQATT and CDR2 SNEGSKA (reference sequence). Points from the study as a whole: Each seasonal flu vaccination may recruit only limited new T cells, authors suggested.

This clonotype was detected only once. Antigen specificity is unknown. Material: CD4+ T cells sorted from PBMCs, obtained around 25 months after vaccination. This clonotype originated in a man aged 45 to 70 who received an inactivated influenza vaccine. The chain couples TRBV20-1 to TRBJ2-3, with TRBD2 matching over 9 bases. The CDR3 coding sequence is TGCAGTGCTAGAGATCGAGGGACTAGCCTGAGCACAGATACGCAGTATTTT. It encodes CSARDRGTSLSTDTQYF.